This paragraph reports one T cell receptor beta chain. Antigen specificity is unknown. The CDR3 loop spans 12 amino acids. With 1 base removed from V and 7 bases from J, the gap between germline ends came to 7 bases. Germline CDR1 and CDR2: MNHNS and SASEGT. These data come from a study of cytomegalovirus exposure and HLA in healthy donors. General study points: It was only CMV serostatus that was available as immune exposure information.

Primers included in the PCR were 60 Vbeta and 13 Jbeta primers. Authors' data handling: About 11 million of the roughly 80 million unique TCR beta chains counted in a later analysis were shared. The data were produced by immunoSEQ multiplex PCR, yet TCRdb's version contains in-frame clones alone and is incomplete. Clone size and V and J calls were adopted from that table, with D and trimming inferred from the DNA. The sample records around 200,000 clones, around 85% being singletons. The specimen sequenced was PBMCs. This receptor was taken from a girl aged 2 to 9 in good health and CMV-seronegative. The chain uses TRBV6-1 and TRBJ1-1, with unresolved D. The CDR3, as DNA: TGTGCCAGCAGTGAAGTTGGAGGTGAAGCTTTCTTT. Translated, it gives CASSEVGGEAFF.